This TCR beta chain was captured in a study of T cells after yellow fever vaccination. Notes on the study in general: Though it reached lower strength, the secondary response hit its peak faster, day 5 versus 15. Clonotype sharing between CD4 and CD8 compartments was small.

This clonotype was recorded many times. Its antigen is currently unknown. There are 14 residues in the CDR3. Deletions cut 2 bases from V and 3 bases from J, with 11 bases between. In germline, CDR1 is SGHRS, CDR2 YFSETQ. Making TCR cDNA involved 5'RACE template switching, which added UMIs and a universal primer site. TCRdb re-called the 5' RACE reads through MiXCR, storing one row per CDR3 protein. The sample lists fewer than 350,000 distinct CDR3 sequences; approximately 4.3% were seen once. The chain links TRBV5-1 to TRBJ1-1; D may be TRBD1 (5 bases). The TCR sequence derives from a man younger than 35 who received the YFV17D yellow fever vaccine. The specimen was PBMCs, collected 15 days after the yellow fever booster vaccination. The CDR3 reads CASSFGGLYTEAFF. The CDR3 DNA is TGCGCCAGCAGCTTTGGGGGACTTTACACTGAAGCTTTCTTT.